Below, 18 T cell receptor beta chains from the same sample are listed, as sequenced in a study of Graves' ophthalmopathy and Graves' hyperthyroidism. RNA transcripts yielded amplified TCR beta CDR3 regions. The first round was an RT-PCR with HTBI primers, and the second round was a multiplex PCR. TCRdb reprocessed the multiplex PCR reads via MiXCR and lists one record per CDR3 protein. Among approximately 540,000 distinct CDR3 sequences listed, just under 40% were seen once. The sample comprised peripheral blood or thyroid tissue (not recorded which). Receptor source: an adult man with Graves' hyperthyroidism.

The chain recombines TRBV29-1 with TRBJ2-7, with a weak D call TRBD2 (6 bases). This CDR3 is 16 amino acids long. Trimming took off 8 bases at V and 0 bases at J, with 23 bases between the two ends. The germline V gene encodes CDR1 SQVTM and CDR2 ANQGSEA. The CDR3 spells CSLVGSGLAISYEQYF. In DNA, the CDR3 is TGCAGCTTGGTGGGGTCGGGACTCGCAATCTCCTACGAGCAGTACTTC.

A word on this clonotype: A read error may produce the germline difference seen at one junction end. The CDR3 region is CACSLPRGGADTEAFF. The CDR3 DNA reads TGTGCCTGCAGCTTACCTCGGGGGGGGGCGGACACTGAAGCTTTCTTT. The gene calls are TRBV7-2 and TRBJ1-1; TRBD1 might be the D (6 bases). The germline V gene encodes CDR1 SGHTA and CDR2 FQGNSA. The CDR3 totals 16 residues.

The CDR3 DNA is TGTGCCAGCAGTGAGACTAGCGGGGGGGGACAAGAGACCCAGTACTTC. Amino acid sequence: CASSETSGGGQETQYF. This chain connects TRBV25-1 to TRBJ2-5; 14 bases are a match to TRBD2. The V segment lost 3 bases and the J segment 2 bases; nucleotides outside the gene matches: 2. This CDR3 is 16 amino acids long. In germline, CDR1 is MGHDK, CDR2 SYGVNS.

The rearrangement joins TRBV29-1 to TRBJ2-7; D perhaps matches TRBD2 (6 bases). The CDR3 runs 12 residues. V was shortened by 6 bases and J by 2 bases, with 11 bases between the two germline ends. Germline-derived CDR1 and CDR2 are SQVTM and ANQGSEA. The CDR3 sequence: CSVRGITYEQYF. CDR3 DNA: TGCAGCGTACGGGGGATCACCTACGAGCAGTACTTC.

In the case of this clonotype: In this CDR3 the conserved last residue, phenylalanine or tryptophan, is missing, so a read error is likely. The rearrangement links TRBV10-3 to TRBJ2-2; 7 bases line up with TRBD2. Per the germline V gene, CDR1 is ENHRY and CDR2 is SYGVKD. CDR3 length equals 13 residues. Trimming removed 8 bases from V and 1 base from J; junction bases left unmatched: 1. The CDR3 region is CAIGEGNTGELFS. The CDR3 bases are TGTGCCATCGGGGAGGGGAACACCGGGGAGCTGTTTAGT.

The V and J genes are TRBV5-6 and TRBJ1-4; unclear D gene. V lost 1 base, J lost 8 bases, and 12 bases lay in between. The CDR3 totals 14 residues. Germline CDR1 SGHDT, CDR2 YYEEEE. Here the CDR3 reads CASSLLRGREKLFF. The DNA of the CDR3 is TGTGCCAGCAGCTTGCTCCGAGGGAGGGAAAAACTGTTTTTT.

This clonotype was found a few times. The rearrangement links TRBV12-3 or TRBV12-4 to TRBJ1-5; D is perhaps TRBD1 (5 bases). The V and J ends lost 5 bases and 4 bases respectively, with 12 bases between them. CDR3 length equals 14 residues. CDR3 protein: CASSRHSGNQPQHF. The CDR3 DNA reads as TGTGCCAGCAGTCGCCACTCAGGGAATCAGCCCCAGCATTTT.

Comments on this clonotype: This may come from a read error, since a much larger clone is one base off. V usage is TRBV2 and J usage is TRBJ2-7; TRBD2 agrees at 7 bases. The CDR3 loop spans 14 amino acids. Germline trimming cut 6 bases from V and 2 bases from J; bases unmatched to any gene: 7. Germline CDR1 reads SNHLY; CDR2 reads FYNNEI. For the CDR3, the DNA is TGTGCCAGCAGCTCCGGGGGGAGCGCCTACGAGCAGTACTTC. The encoded protein is CASSSGGSAYEQYF.

The V call is TRBV2, the J call TRBJ1-6; D might be TRBD1 (6 bases). Germline V gene lookup returns CDR1 SNHLY and CDR2 FYNNEI. Deletions cut 2 bases from V and 8 bases from J, with 16 bases between. The CDR3 has 16 amino acids. CDR3 DNA sequence: TGTGCCAGCAGTGAACAGGGGACACCGACGGATTCACCCCTCCACTTT. Protein product: CASSEQGTPTDSPLHF.

This clonotype was seen ten or more times. The chain joins TRBV7-9 to TRBJ2-5; 12 bases fit TRBD2. V shed 4 bases, J shed 4 bases, and the junction held 4 bases outside the gene matches. This CDR3 is built from 15 residues. Germline V lookup: CDR1 SEHNR, CDR2 FQNEAQ (reference sequence). In DNA form, the CDR3 reads TGTGCCAGCAGCTCCCTACTAGCGGGAGGAGAGACCCAGTACTTC. Amino acid sequence: CASSSLLAGGETQYF. The variable domain in full, with the rest retrieved from reference TRBV7-9 and TRBJ2-5, is DTGVSQNPRHKITKRGQNVTFRCDPISEHNRLYWYRQTLGQGPEFLTYFQNEAQLEKSRLLSDRFSAERPKGSFSTLEIQRTEQGDSAMYLCASSSLLAGGETQYFGPGTRLLVL.

There are many counts of this clonotype. J is TRBJ1-2 and V is TRBV9; D is undetermined. This CDR3 has 12 residues. Trimming shortened V by 3 bases and J by 1 base, and 4 bases separated the two germline ends. Germline V gene lookup returns CDR1 SGDLS and CDR2 YYNGEE. In DNA, the CDR3 is TGTGCCAGCAGCGGTGATAACTATGGCTACACCTTC. Encoded protein: CASSGDNYGYTF.

This chain joins TRBV3-1 and TRBJ1-5, with D unclear. V lost 1 base to trimming and J lost 2 bases, with 15 bases between them. The length of the CDR3 is 17 residues. Germline V CDR1 and CDR2: LGHDT, YNNKEL (reference sequence). DNA for the CDR3: TGTGCCAGCAGCCAAGGGTTTGTTGGGTTCCGCAATCAGCCCCAGCATTTT. Amino acids: CASSQGFVGFRNQPQHF.

This chain uses TRBV27 with TRBJ2-2; 8 bases agree with TRBD1. There are 15 residues in the CDR3. CDR1 MNHEY and CDR2 SMNVEV come from the germline V gene (reference sequence). The ends lost 5 bases at V and 4 bases at J; junction bases unmatched: 6. The CDR3 sequence: CASSTGQGSTGELFF. The CDR3 DNA reads TGTGCCAGCAGTACTGGACAGGGAAGCACCGGGGAGCTGTTTTTT.

The rearrangement links TRBV7-9 to TRBJ2-3; 9 bases map to TRBD2. The V gene's germline CDR1 is SEHNR and CDR2 FQNEAQ (reference sequence). CDR3 length: 15 amino acids. Losses at the gene ends were 5 bases for V and 4 bases for J; bases not matched to a gene: 7. CDR3 in amino acids: CASSPQRGASDTQYF. CDR3 sequence (DNA): TGTGCCAGCAGCCCTCAGCGGGGGGCCTCAGATACGCAGTATTTT.

The chain joins TRBV28 to TRBJ2-6; D is possibly TRBD1 (6 bases). V was cut by 6 bases and J by 0 bases, with 12 bases left in between. This CDR3 is 16 amino acids long. Per germline, CDR1 MDHEN and CDR2 SYDVKM. CDR3 protein: CASSAWTVSGANVLTF. The CDR3 DNA sequence: TGTGCCAGCAGCGCTTGGACAGTCTCTGGGGCCAACGTCCTGACTTTC.

Notes on this clonotype: One junction end does not reproduce the germline sequence, and a read error may be involved. The CDR3 DNA reads TGCAGCGTGACGGGGAACACCGGGGAACTGTTTTTT. It yields the protein CSVTGNTGELFF. This chain links TRBV29-1 with TRBJ2-2; the D gene is possibly TRBD2 (5 bases). Per the germline V gene, CDR1 is SQVTM and CDR2 is ANQGSEA. The CDR3 runs to 12 residues.

This clonotype was found a few times. The chain employs TRBV20-1 and TRBJ2-3, with TRBD2 matching 8 bases. V shed 6 bases and J 4 bases; nucleotides not matched to a gene: 9. Germline V CDR1 and CDR2: DFQATT, SNEGSKA (reference sequence). CDR3 length: 14 amino acids. The CDR3 nucleotides are TGCAGTGCCGGCAGCGGGAGAAGAGCAGATACGCAGTATTTT. It codes for CSAGSGRRADTQYF.

The gene calls are TRBV9 and TRBJ1-3; D gene unclear. The V end lost 2 bases, the J end lost 4 bases, and 4 bases lay between the germline ends. Germline V CDR1 and CDR2: SGDLS, YYNGEE. This CDR3 contains 12 residues. CDR3 nucleotides: TGTGCCAGCAGCGTTGGGGGAAACACCATATATTTT. It is translated as CASSVGGNTIYF.